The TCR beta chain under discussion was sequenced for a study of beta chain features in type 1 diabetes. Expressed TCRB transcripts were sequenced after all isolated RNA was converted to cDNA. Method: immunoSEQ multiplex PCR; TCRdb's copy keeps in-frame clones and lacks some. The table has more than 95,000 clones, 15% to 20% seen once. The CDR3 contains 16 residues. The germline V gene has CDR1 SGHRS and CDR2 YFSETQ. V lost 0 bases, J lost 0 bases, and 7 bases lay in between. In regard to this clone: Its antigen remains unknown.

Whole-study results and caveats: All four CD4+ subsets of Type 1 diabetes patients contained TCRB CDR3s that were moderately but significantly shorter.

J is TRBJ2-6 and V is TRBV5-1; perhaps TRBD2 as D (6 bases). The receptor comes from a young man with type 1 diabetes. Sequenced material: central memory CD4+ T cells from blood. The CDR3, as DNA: TGCGCCAGCAGCTTGGACGGGAGCTCTGGGGCCAACGTCCTGACTTTC. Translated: CASSLDGSSGANVLTF.